The T cell receptor beta chain described here comes from a study of T cell responses to AZD1222 COVID-19 vaccine. Assay: immunoSEQ multiplex PCR; the TCRdb copy retains only in-frame clones and omits some. Of around 180,000 clones listed, approximately 94% are singletons. This clone was seen only once. Its target is not known. Germline-derived CDR1 and CDR2 are SGDLS and YYNGEE. Trimming stripped 2 bases from V and 5 bases from J, with 7 bases between. The CDR3 is 12 amino acids. Points from the study as a whole: Reportedly, nearly half the spike-specific TCRs target unmutated variant regions.

The sample here was peripheral blood, taken 28 days after the second AZD1222 dose. This chain connects TRBV9 to TRBJ1-1; D is unclear. The receptor was isolated from an adult who received the AZD1222 COVID-19 vaccine. CDR3 sequence (DNA): TGTGCCAGCAGCGTTGGGGAGACTGAAGCTTTCTTT. It is translated as CASSVGETEAFF.